Detailed here is one T cell receptor beta chain. This sample was taken from a study of shared clonotypes between healthy human individuals. When replicate PCRs were run on sorted subsets, they used approximately 0.2 ug DNA, about 31,000 T cell genomes. Method: immunoSEQ multiplex PCR; TCRdb's copy keeps in-frame clones and lacks some. Here the sample spans 630,000 or so clones, roughly 98% being singletons. Naivety among CD8 cells was defined by CD45RO negativity and positive CCR7 selection, thereby excluding terminally differentiated effector memory CD45RA+ cells. The CDR3 covers 16 residues. The V and J ends lost 1 base and 1 base, in that order; junction bases with no gene match: 4. CDR1 MDHEN and CDR2 SYDVKM come from the germline V gene.

The V call is TRBV28, the J call TRBJ1-5, with 7 bases lining up with TRBD1. This clonotype was obtained from a young man in good health. Sequenced material: naive CD8+ T cells sorted from blood. The CDR3 reads CASSLFPGGSNQPQHF. CDR3 sequence (DNA): TGTGCCAGCAGTTTATTCCCAGGGGGGAGCAATCAGCCCCAGCATTTT.